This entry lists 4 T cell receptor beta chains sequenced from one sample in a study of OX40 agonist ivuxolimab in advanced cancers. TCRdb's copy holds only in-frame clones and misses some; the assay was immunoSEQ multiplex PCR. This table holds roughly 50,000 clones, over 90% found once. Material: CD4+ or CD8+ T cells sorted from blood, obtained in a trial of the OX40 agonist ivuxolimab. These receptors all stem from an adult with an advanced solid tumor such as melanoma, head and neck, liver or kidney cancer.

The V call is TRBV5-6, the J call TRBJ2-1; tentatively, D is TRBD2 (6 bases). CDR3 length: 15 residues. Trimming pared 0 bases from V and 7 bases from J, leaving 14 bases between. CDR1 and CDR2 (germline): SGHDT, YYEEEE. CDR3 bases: TGTGCCAGCAGCTTGGCCGATGGAGGGATGAATGAGCAGTTCTTC. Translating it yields CASSLADGGMNEQFF.

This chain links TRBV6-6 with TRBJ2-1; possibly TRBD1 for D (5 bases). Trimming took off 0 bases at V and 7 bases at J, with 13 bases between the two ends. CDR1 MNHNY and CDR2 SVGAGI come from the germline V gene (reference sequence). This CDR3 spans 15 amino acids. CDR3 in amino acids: CASSYSAGKMNEQFF. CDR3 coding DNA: TGTGCCAGCAGTTACTCGGCAGGGAAGATGAATGAGCAGTTCTTC.

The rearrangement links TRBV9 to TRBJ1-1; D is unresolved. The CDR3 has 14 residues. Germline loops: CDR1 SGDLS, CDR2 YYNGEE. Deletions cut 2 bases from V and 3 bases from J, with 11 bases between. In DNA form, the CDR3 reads TGTGCCAGCAGCGTGTTTGGGAGAGACACTGAAGCTTTCTTT. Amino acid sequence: CASSVFGRDTEAFF.

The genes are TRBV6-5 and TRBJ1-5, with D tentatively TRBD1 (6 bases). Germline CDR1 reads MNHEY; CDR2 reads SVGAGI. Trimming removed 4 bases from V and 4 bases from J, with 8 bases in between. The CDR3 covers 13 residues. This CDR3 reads CASSFQGNQPQHF. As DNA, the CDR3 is TGTGCCAGCAGTTTCCAGGGGAATCAGCCCCAGCATTTT.